This T cell receptor beta chain was sequenced during a study of response to subunit inactivated influenza vaccine. The study's findings and limits: It was suggested by the authors that few new T cells are recruited by each seasonal influenza vaccination.

This clonotype turned up a few times. Its matching antigen is unknown. Germline CDR1 reads DFQATT; CDR2 reads SNEGSKA (reference sequence). V was clipped by 3 bases and J by 2 bases, with 11 bases between them. CDR3 length equals 14 residues. TCRdb reprocessed the RT-PCR reads via MiXCR and lists one record per CDR3 protein. This sample has more than 700,000 distinct CDR3 sequences; approximately 21% occur once, and the top ten carry more than 8.5%. This sequence was found in a man between 50 and 59 years old who received an inactivated influenza vaccine. Source: PBMCs from blood, taken about 5 days after vaccination. The chain combines TRBV20-1 with TRBJ1-5; D might be TRBD1 (6 bases). The CDR3 loop is CSASAAGGNQPQHF. CDR3 DNA sequence: TGCAGTGCTAGCGCGGCAGGGGGCAATCAGCCCCAGCATTTT.